These 28 T cell receptor beta chains were all obtained from the same sample, sequenced in a study of CD8+ T cells in alopecia areata (dated by TCRdb to 2017 to 2018). The protocol used for the library was the immunoSEQ multiplex PCR assay. For TCR sequencing, RNA was extracted from every sample and reverse transcribed into cDNA to serve as template. TCRdb took over this immuneACCESS table, retaining in-frame rearrangements with V and J assigned. Such tables are incomplete; in checked studies, under half of the missing clones stem from an unresolved V gene, and the remainder is unexplained. This sample holds 200,000 or so clones; nearly 60% were observed only once. 5.5% to 6% of the sample goes to the ten largest clones. According to the study, the label for this sample's time point signals: roughly 24 weeks on oral tofacitinib. Explained via the paper, the treatment or condition label denotes: oral pan-JAK inhibitor, 5-10 mg twice daily.

The specimen was CD4+ T cells sorted from blood, collected at week 24, from a patient treated with tofacitinib. The receptors were gathered from a human donor with alopecia areata.

The V call is TRBV30, the J call TRBJ2-7; D remains unclear. Per the germline V gene, CDR1 is GTSNPN and CDR2 is SVGIG (reference sequence). This CDR3 has 11 amino acids. V lost 5 bases, J lost 4 bases, and 9 bases lay in between. This CDR3 is CAWEAHYEQYF. CDR3 DNA: TGTGCCTGGGAAGCCCATTACGAGCAGTACTTC.

The rearrangement links TRBV5-1 to TRBJ2-5; D possibly matches TRBD1 or TRBD2 (5 bases each). CDR1 is SGHRS, CDR2 YFSETQ, per germline. The CDR3 contains 15 residues. The V end was cut by 4 bases, the J end by 2 bases, with 15 bases between. CDR3 sequence (DNA): TGCGCCAGCAGCCCGAGTCGGGGCACGCAAGAGACCCAGTACTTC. As protein: CASSPSRGTQETQYF.

The chain carries TRBV4-3 and TRBJ1-2, with D unclear. Germline CDR1 is LGHNA and CDR2 is YSLEER. The CDR3 length is 14 residues. Trimming shortened V by 3 bases and J by 4 bases, and 12 bases separated the two germline ends. CDR3 amino acids: CASSHPGVAYGYTF. The CDR3 DNA is TGCGCCAGCAGCCACCCCGGGGTAGCCTATGGCTACACCTTC.

The chain employs TRBV4-1 and TRBJ2-1; 7 nucleotides match TRBD2. V was clipped by 2 bases and J by 7 bases; unmatched bases: 8. This CDR3 region has 15 residues. Germline CDR1 and CDR2: MGHRA and YSYEKL. Here the CDR3 DNA reads TGCGCCAGCAGCCAACCTGGAGGGAGGGGAAATGAGCAGTTCTTC. Protein: CASSQPGGRGNEQFF.

The chain links TRBV5-1 to TRBJ1-1; D is perhaps TRBD1 (6 bases). Germline CDR1 and CDR2: SGHRS and YFSETQ. Trimming took off 3 bases at V and 4 bases at J, with 10 bases between the two ends. CDR3 length: 13 amino acids. CDR3 sequence: CASSSPGATEAFF. Here the CDR3 DNA reads TGCGCCAGCAGCTCACCGGGGGCCACTGAAGCTTTCTTT.

Note on this clone: Other nucleotide sequences from this sample produce the same CDR3. This chain uses TRBV27 with TRBJ2-7, with D possibly matching TRBD2 (5 bases). CDR3 length equals 13 residues. Trimming cost V 2 bases and J 0 bases, with 5 bases left between them. Germline V gene lookup returns CDR1 MNHEY and CDR2 SMNVEV (reference sequence). The CDR3 DNA is TGTGCCAGCAGTTTAAGCGGCTCCTACGAGCAGTACTTC. Translation: CASSLSGSYEQYF.

The V call is TRBV19, the J call TRBJ2-4, with D hard to call. The V and J ends lost 10 bases and 8 bases respectively, with 12 bases between them. Looked up from germline, CDR1 is LNHDA and CDR2 is SQIVND (reference sequence). The CDR3 is 11 residues long. The CDR3, as DNA: TGTGCCACCGGACCGGAGCACATTCAGTACTTC. The encoded protein is CATGPEHIQYF.

CDR3 sequence reads: CASSTFSGQSYEQYF. The CDR3 bases are TGTGCCAGCAGCACATTTAGCGGGCAGAGCTACGAGCAGTACTTC. The V and J genes are TRBV5-4 and TRBJ2-7; 7 positions agree with TRBD2. The CDR3 runs to 15 residues. V lost 4 bases and J lost 3; bases outside the gene matches: 10. Germline V gene data show CDR1 as SGHNT and CDR2 as YYREEE (reference sequence).

The V call is TRBV29-1, the J call TRBJ2-7, with D perhaps matching TRBD1 (6 bases). V was pared by 6 bases and J by 3 bases, with 15 bases between. This CDR3 has 13 amino acids. Per the germline V gene, CDR1 is SQVTM and CDR2 is ANQGSEA. CDR3 nucleotide sequence: TGCAGCGTGGCCCAGGGGACCATCTACGAGCAGTACTTC. Residues: CSVAQGTIYEQYF.

This clone has more than one count but fewer than ten. The V gene is TRBV28, the J gene TRBJ1-5; possible D gene TRBD1, 5 bases. Germline assignment: CDR1 MDHEN and CDR2 SYDVKM. Trimming removed 3 bases at V and 4 bases at J, with 16 bases between. The CDR3 spans 16 residues. In DNA form, the CDR3 reads TGTGCCAGCAGTTTGTCTAGGGGCTCGTCAAATCAGCCCCAGCATTTT. Residues: CASSLSRGSSNQPQHF.

This chain connects TRBV15 to TRBJ2-1; 9 bases match TRBD1. Germline V gene lookup returns CDR1 LNHNV and CDR2 YYDKDF (reference sequence). V lost 5 bases, J lost 6 bases, and 8 bases stayed unmatched. The CDR3 contains 15 residues. In nucleotides, the CDR3 is TGTGCCACCAGCTCCGGACGACAGGGGGGCAATGAGCAGTTCTTC. As protein: CATSSGRQGGNEQFF.

The chain carries TRBV7-9 and TRBJ1-2; a weak D match, TRBD1 (5 bases). Germline CDR1 SEHNR, CDR2 FQNEAQ (reference sequence). Trimming left V 8 bases short and J 5 bases short, with 15 bases between. The CDR3 is 13 residues long. DNA for the CDR3: TGTGCCAGCTCTCCAGGGATCGGATATGGCTACACCTTC. It encodes CASSPGIGYGYTF.

V gene TRBV5-4 combines with J gene TRBJ2-2, with TRBD1 identical over 10 bases. J lost 0 bases, V lost 2 bases, and 1 base had no gene match. The CDR3 spans 16 residues. Germline V gives CDR1 SGHNT, CDR2 YYREEE (reference sequence). CDR3 bases: TGTGCCAGCAGCTTCGGACAGGGGGCGAACACCGGGGAGCTGTTTTTT. It yields the protein CASSFGQGANTGELFF. The whole variable domain, filled in from reference TRBV5-4 and TRBJ2-2, reads ETGVTQSPTHLIKTRGQQVTLRCSSQSGHNTVSWYQQALGQGPQFIFQYYREEENGRGNFPPRFSGLQFPNYSSELNVNALELDDSALYLCASSFGQGANTGELFFGEGSRLTVL.

The table lists this clone with a few counts. This chain links TRBV19 with TRBJ1-1; D is undetermined. V was shortened by 1 base and J by 10 bases, with 16 bases between the two germline ends. This CDR3 comprises 14 residues. Germline V gene sequence: CDR1 LNHDA, CDR2 SQIVND (reference sequence). Here the CDR3 DNA reads TGTGCCAGTAGTATAGGGACTCCTGAGTCGCGAGCTTTCTTT. It codes for CASSIGTPESRAFF.

There are a few counts of this clone. This chain links TRBV5-1 with TRBJ2-7; weak D call: TRBD2 (5 bases). The CDR3 is 14 amino acids. V lost 4 bases and J 1 base, leaving 12 bases between the germline ends. Per germline, CDR1 SGHRS and CDR2 YFSETQ. CDR3 region: CASSARPGSYEQYF. DNA for the CDR3: TGCGCCAGCAGCGCCCGTCCGGGGTCCTACGAGCAGTACTTC.

V gene TRBV29-1 combines with J gene TRBJ2-5; D possibly matches TRBD1 or TRBD2 (5 bases each). With 7 bases removed from V and 1 base from J, the gap between germline ends came to 10 bases. Germline V gene sequence: CDR1 SQVTM, CDR2 ANQGSEA. This CDR3 is 12 amino acids long. DNA of the CDR3: TGCAGCGGAGGGGCCCTCCAAGAGACCCAGTACTTC. Translation: CSGGALQETQYF.

As DNA, the CDR3 is TGTGCCAGCAGTTACTCAGGACCGCACACCGGGGAGCTGTTTTTT. This encodes CASSYSGPHTGELFF. J is TRBJ2-2 and V is TRBV6-5; D gene unclear. The V end was cut by 0 bases, the J end by 3 bases, with 8 bases between. Germline V gene sequence: CDR1 MNHEY, CDR2 SVGAGI. This CDR3 comprises 15 residues.

Turning to this clone: Different DNA sequences within this sample yield the same CDR3. This chain links TRBV15 with TRBJ2-1; D gene ambiguous. V lost 4 bases to trimming and J lost 2 bases, with 0 bases between them. Germline V gene sequence: CDR1 LNHNV, CDR2 YYDKDF (reference sequence). The CDR3 is 11 residues long. The CDR3 coding sequence is TGTGCCACCAGCACCTACAATGAGCAGTTCTTC. Amino acids: CATSTYNEQFF.

This chain uses TRBV19 with TRBJ2-5; D not resolved. CDR1 is LNHDA and CDR2 is SQIVND in the germline V gene (reference sequence). The CDR3 extends over 15 amino acids. Deletions cut 3 bases from V and 0 bases from J, with 11 bases between. CDR3 nucleotide sequence: TGTGCCAGTAGTATTACTGGCTTGTACCAAGAGACCCAGTACTTC. Translation: CASSITGLYQETQYF.

This chain links TRBV7-8 with TRBJ1-1, with D perhaps matching TRBD1 (5 bases). Trimming cost V 4 bases and J 0 bases, with 12 bases left between them. The CDR3 sequence is 15 residues long. CDR1 and CDR2 from the germline V gene are SGHVS and FQNEAQ. The CDR3 sequence: CASSSGIGLNTEAFF. CDR3 nucleotide sequence: TGTGCCAGCAGCTCAGGGATAGGGTTGAACACTGAAGCTTTCTTT.

V is TRBV28 and J is TRBJ1-1; the match to TRBD1 covers 7 bases. CDR1 is MDHEN, CDR2 SYDVKM, per germline. The CDR3 extends over 14 amino acids. The ends lost 1 base at V and 4 bases at J; junction bases unmatched: 3. The chain's CDR3 is CASSLLEGATEAFF. The CDR3 DNA is TGTGCCAGCAGTTTATTAGAGGGGGCCACTGAAGCTTTCTTT.

The chain couples TRBV9 to TRBJ2-5, with 12 positions matching TRBD2. With V trimmed by 7 bases and J by 10 bases, 5 bases remained unmatched. The CDR3 is 12 amino acids. Germline V lookup: CDR1 SGDLS, CDR2 YYNGEE. The CDR3 region has the DNA TGTGCCAGCGGATCGGGACTAGCGGGCCAGTACTTC. It codes for CASGSGLAGQYF.

The CDR3 nucleotides are TGTGCCAGCAGTGCTAGCGGGAGCTACGAGCAGTACTTC. Translated: CASSASGSYEQYF. The rearrangement uses TRBV6-5 and TRBJ2-7; 10 nucleotides align to TRBD2. J gave up 3 bases and V 5 bases, and 1 base lay outside the gene matches. Germline V gives CDR1 MNHEY, CDR2 SVGAGI. CDR3 length: 13 residues.

The chain couples TRBV28 to TRBJ2-1; 9 bases agree with TRBD2. The CDR3 is 14 amino acids. With V trimmed by 4 bases and J by 7 bases, 5 bases remained unmatched. The V gene's germline CDR1 is MDHEN and CDR2 SYDVKM. The CDR3: CASSSGGRGNEQFF. The CDR3 DNA sequence: TGTGCCAGCAGTTCTGGCGGGAGGGGAAATGAGCAGTTCTTC.

V and J are TRBV7-6 and TRBJ2-3, with a weak D call TRBD1 (5 bases). This CDR3 region has 15 residues. The germline V gene has CDR1 SGHVS and CDR2 FNYEAQ. The ends were cut back, 5 bases at V and 1 base at J, with 13 bases in the middle. This CDR3 reads CASSPHTTGTDTQYF. The CDR3 nucleotides are TGTGCCAGCAGCCCACACACGACAGGCACAGATACGCAGTATTTT.

The rearrangement uses TRBV5-1 and TRBJ2-3; no definite D call. The V gene lost 2 bases and the J gene lost 3 bases, with 10 bases spanning the gap. This CDR3 contains 14 residues. The germline V gene encodes CDR1 SGHRS and CDR2 YFSETQ. The CDR3 DNA is TGCGCCAGCAGCTTTGAGGTCTTGACAGATACGCAGTATTTT. As protein: CASSFEVLTDTQYF.

This rearrangement joins TRBV29-1 to TRBJ2-7, with D possibly TRBD1 on 6 matching bases. This CDR3 contains 14 residues. Trimming stripped 6 bases from V and 0 bases from J, with 15 bases between. The germline gives CDR1 SQVTM, CDR2 ANQGSEA. As DNA, the CDR3 is TGCAGCGTGAGAGGGACAACGAGCTCCTACGAGCAGTACTTC. Translation gives CSVRGTTSSYEQYF.

The rearrangement uses TRBV7-2 and TRBJ2-2; D may be TRBD2 (7 bases). Germline assignment: CDR1 SGHTA and CDR2 FQGNSA. This CDR3 region has 14 residues. Trimming cost V 7 bases and J 4 bases, with 13 bases left between them. CDR3 bases: TGTGCCAGCAAGGTCCGGGGGGCCACCGGGGAGCTGTTTTTT. This gives the protein CASKVRGATGELFF. Full variable domain (missing parts from reference TRBV7-2 and TRBJ2-2): GAGVSQSPSNKVTEKGKDVELRCDPISGHTALYWYRQSLGQGLEFLIYFQGNSAPDKSGLPSDRFSAERTGGSVSTLTIQRTQQEDSAVYLCASKVRGATGELFFGEGSRLTVL.